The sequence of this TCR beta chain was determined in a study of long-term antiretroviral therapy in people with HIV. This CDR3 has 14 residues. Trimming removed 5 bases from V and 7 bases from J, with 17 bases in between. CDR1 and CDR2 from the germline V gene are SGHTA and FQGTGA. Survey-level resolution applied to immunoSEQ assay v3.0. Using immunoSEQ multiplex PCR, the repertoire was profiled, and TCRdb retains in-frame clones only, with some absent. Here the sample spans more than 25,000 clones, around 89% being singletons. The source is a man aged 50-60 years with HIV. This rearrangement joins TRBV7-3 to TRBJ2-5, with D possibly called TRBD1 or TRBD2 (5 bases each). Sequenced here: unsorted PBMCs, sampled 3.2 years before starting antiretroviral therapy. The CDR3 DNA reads TGTGCCAGCAGCACCAACGCCGGGGCTGGGACCCAGTACTTC. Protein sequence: CASSTNAGAGTQYF.